The rows below give T cell receptor beta chains drawn from one sample of a study of shared clonotypes between healthy human individuals. Sequenced by immunoSEQ multiplex PCR; TCRdb stores in-frame clones only, minus some. The profile shows about 820,000 clones, 80% to 95% of them singletons. The sequencing input was naive CD8+ T cells sorted from blood. The receptors here all came from a man aged 25-40 years in good health. CDR3s include the opening cysteine and the closing phenylalanine or tryptophan. D genes are given only for firm matches.

v_gene	j_gene	d_gene	CDR3aa
TRBV5-4	TRBJ2-3	NA	CASSLVGGRDTQYF
TRBV10-2	TRBJ2-7	NA	CASSGGVSYEQYF
TRBV4-2	TRBJ2-5	NA	CASSQVVGMDQDF
TRBV6-1	TRBJ2-7	TRBD1	CASGLYSTGVYEQYF
TRBV5-6	TRBJ2-1	NA	CASSFPDAGPSSYNEQFF
TRBV7-9	TRBJ2-7	NA	CASSLAGVHYEQYF
TRBV27	TRBJ2-1	NA	CASYGQGDEQFF
TRBV29-1	TRBJ2-7	TRBD2	CSAWTSGTYEQYF
TRBV7-9	TRBJ2-7	TRBD1	CASSATGTGAYEQYF
TRBV4-1	TRBJ2-7	TRBD2	CASSQDWGGYEQYF
TRBV6-4	TRBJ2-7	NA	CASSDSTLRFIYEQYF
TRBV27	TRBJ2-7	NA	CASSPWRVPYEQYF
TRBV5-6	TRBJ2-5	NA	CASSTRTIGETQYF
TRBV28	TRBJ1-5	TRBD1	CASSGQGALNQPQHF
TRBV19	TRBJ2-1	NA	CASSVSSEAYNEQFF
TRBV5-6	TRBJ2-6	NA	CASSRAKTSGANVLTF
TRBV19	TRBJ2-7	NA	CASSILPGSATDEQYF
TRBV14	TRBJ2-7	TRBD2	CASSQWRLSGREYEQYF
TRBV29-1	TRBJ1-1	TRBD1	CSVDRTGGPSEAFF
TRBV5-1	TRBJ2-2	NA	CASSPGVSDTGELFF
TRBV27	TRBJ2-7	TRBD1	CASSSSGTGLYEQYF
TRBV7-9	TRBJ2-1	NA	CASSLQAQQFF
TRBV4-2	TRBJ2-1	NA	CASSQGTGDYNEQFF
TRBV28	TRBJ1-5	TRBD1	CASNPRGTGTNQPQHF
TRBV7-9	TRBJ1-4	NA	CASSDAGGFISNEKLFF
TRBV6-5	TRBJ1-4	TRBD1	CASSYAGTGREKLFF
TRBV19	TRBJ1-1	NA	CASSLDWGAEAFF
TRBV5-6	TRBJ2-1	NA	CASRGGPGYNEQFF
TRBV6-5	TRBJ2-7	NA	CASAPGRPYEQYF
TRBV5-1	TRBJ2-7	TRBD2	CASSLDSGRDEQYF
TRBV11-2	TRBJ1-2	TRBD1	CASRPITGQGAYRDGYTF
TRBV6-6	TRBJ2-1	TRBD2	CASSYLGTSNNEQFF
TRBV2	TRBJ2-7	TRBD2	CARGTSGRTYEQYF
TRBV27	TRBJ2-7	NA	CASSLDGVVYEQYF
TRBV15	TRBJ1-3	TRBD1	CATSSMTGGESGNTIYF
TRBV27	TRBJ2-1	NA	CASSLGLYNEQFF
TRBV6-1	TRBJ1-2	NA	CASSGGNGYTF
TRBV6-6	TRBJ2-3	NA	CASSYSSTDTQYF
TRBV7-8	TRBJ1-5	NA	CASSLAQGGQPQHF
TRBV14	TRBJ2-1	NA	CASSQTPGLAYNEQFF
TRBV19	TRBJ2-3	NA	CASSRKLLADTQYF